This T cell receptor beta chain was found in a study of response to subunit inactivated influenza vaccine. Study-wide points: Authors suggested each seasonal flu vaccination may recruit only limited numbers of new T cells.

TCRdb reanalysed the RT-PCR reads using MiXCR and keeps one entry per CDR3 protein. The data hold about 800,000 distinct CDR3 sequences, with around 21% observed a single time. Worth noting for this clonotype: Its specificity is not known.

With 6 bases clipped from V and 6 bases from J, the junction kept 4 bases outside the gene matches. CDR1 is DFQATT and CDR2 is SNEGSKA in the germline V gene (reference sequence). The CDR3 is made up of 12 amino acids. V is TRBV20-1 and J is TRBJ1-4; 7 nucleotides match TRBD1. The sequence derives from a man aged 50-59 years who received an inactivated influenza vaccine. This specimen was PBMCs from blood, taken 4 to 6 days after vaccination. CDR3 coding DNA: TGCAGTGCCCACGGGACAGATGAAAAACTGTTTTTT. Amino acid sequence: CSAHGTDEKLFF.